A selection of T cell receptor beta chains follows, all from one sample in a study of blood T cell repertoires in COVID-19. The protocol was immunoSEQ multiplex PCR, while the TCRdb copy is restricted to in-frame clones and leaves out a portion. The data contain about 100,000 clones, more than 85% of them singletons. Material for sequencing was peripheral blood. Receptors were obtained from a human donor in a cohort sampled during active COVID-19. CDR3s include the opening cysteine and the closing phenylalanine or tryptophan. The order of the fields is clone size, J gene, V gene, D gene, CDR3 protein, CDR3 DNA. A D gene is named only where the DNA matches it firmly. Part of the rows lack a size; the others show once, few, many or a class for expanded clones.

>-|TRBJ2-7|TRBV6-5|-
CASSYGLSHNEQYF
TGTGCCAGCAGTTACGGGCTCTCCCACAACGAGCAGTACTTC
>once|TRBJ2-4|TRBV18|TRBD1
CASSITGAGAKNIQYF
TGTGCCAGCTCAATCACAGGGGCGGGCGCCAAAAACATTCAGTACTTC
>-|TRBJ2-2|TRBV19|TRBD1
CASSVSPGQGYQSGELFF
TGTGCCAGTAGTGTCTCACCGGGACAGGGTTACCAGAGCGGGGAGCTGTTTTTT
>-|TRBJ1-2|TRBV4-3|TRBD1
CASSRSIPRDRGFYGYTF
TGCGCCAGCAGCCGATCAATTCCTAGGGACAGGGGATTCTATGGCTACACCTTC
>-|TRBJ1-4|TRBV27|-
CASSFRQAVDEKLFF
TGTGCCAGCAGTTTTCGACAGGCTGTGGATGAAAAACTGTTTTTT
>once|TRBJ2-7|TRBV4-3|-
CASSLVLGGYEQYF
TGCGCCAGCAGCCTTGTCCTAGGCGGCTACGAGCAGTACTTC
>-|TRBJ2-1|TRBV9|-
CASSAGISEQFF
TGTGCCAGCAGCGCAGGTATTAGTGAGCAGTTCTTC
>-|TRBJ1-6|TRBV28|-
CASKVGITGNSPLHF
TGTGCCAGCAAAGTTGGAATCACAGGGAATTCACCCCTCCACTTT
>once|TRBJ2-7|TRBV7-2|-
CASSLSGRNTYEQYF
TGTGCCAGCAGCTTATCAGGGAGGAACACCTACGAGCAGTACTTC
>-|TRBJ2-2|TRBV6-5|TRBD2
CATHGLAGGVGELFF
TGTGCCACTCACGGATTAGCGGGAGGGGTCGGGGAGCTGTTTTTT
>-|TRBJ1-1|TRBV19|TRBD1
CASSRQGAMNTEAFF
TGTGCCAGTAGTCGGCAGGGGGCTATGAACACTGAAGCTTTCTTT